The next 18 T cell receptor beta chains were all read from a single sample in a study of TIL therapy for anti-PD-1-resistant metastatic lung cancer. Regarding time point: pre-treatment sample, taken before nivolumab and TIL therapy. Most excised metastases sampled were pleural nodules or supraclavicular lymph nodes. The immunoSEQ assay was v3. The data were produced by immunoSEQ multiplex PCR, yet TCRdb's version contains in-frame clones alone and is incomplete. Among tens of thousands of clones, under 80% were seen once, and the ten largest hold 16%. This specimen consisted of tumor tissue, obtained at baseline. The receptors were sampled from a woman aged 30 to 85 with non-small cell lung cancer.

This clone was seen more than once but under ten times. The chain combines TRBV29-1 with TRBJ1-2; D gene unclear. CDR3 length equals 12 residues. V gave up 5 bases and J gave up 1 base, with 8 bases separating them. CDR1 and CDR2 from the germline V gene are SQVTM and ANQGSEA. The chain's CDR3 is CSVSTSNYGYTF. The CDR3 coding sequence is TGCAGCGTTTCGACAAGTAACTATGGCTACACCTTC.

The rearrangement links TRBV6-1 to TRBJ1-4; D might be TRBD1 (5 bases). This CDR3 is built from 16 residues. Germline CDR1 MNHNS, CDR2 SASEGT. V shed 3 bases and J shed 0 bases, with 11 bases lying between them. CDR3 sequence (DNA): TGTGCCAGCAGTGATTGGGGCCGGGCAACTAATGAAAAACTGTTTTTT. It specifies CASSDWGRATNEKLFF.

CDR3 sequence (DNA): TGCAGCGGTAGCCGGGGTTACGAGCAGTACTTC. Its protein is CSGSRGYEQYF. V usage is TRBV29-1 and J usage is TRBJ2-7; D may be TRBD2 (5 bases). The germline V gene has CDR1 SQVTM and CDR2 ANQGSEA. V was trimmed by 7 bases and J by 4 bases, leaving 11 bases between them. This CDR3 has 11 amino acids.

The chain has TRBV5-4 and TRBJ1-2; D perhaps matches TRBD1 (6 bases). The CDR3 consists of 12 residues. Per the germline V gene, CDR1 is SGHNT and CDR2 is YYREEE (reference sequence). Trimming shortened V by 1 base and J by 6 bases, and 7 bases separated the two germline ends. CDR3 protein: CASSLTGNGYTF. In DNA, the CDR3 is TGTGCCAGCAGCTTGACAGGGAATGGCTACACCTTC.

In its sample, this clone was seen once. J is TRBJ2-3 and V is TRBV4-1; D call uncertain. CDR1 and CDR2 from the germline V gene are MGHRA and YSYEKL. This CDR3 contains 14 residues. The germline V and J ends were trimmed by 3 bases and 7 bases, with 14 bases remaining between them. CDR3 in amino acids: CASSQLSSVNTQYF. CDR3 nucleotides: TGCGCCAGCAGCCAGCTTTCTTCAGTCAATACGCAGTATTTT.

This clone has just a few counts. The gene calls are TRBV7-8 and TRBJ1-1, with unresolved D. The CDR3 has 13 residues. V was cut by 0 bases and J by 0 bases, with 2 bases left in between. Per germline, CDR1 SGHVS and CDR2 FQNEAQ. In nucleotides, the CDR3 is TGTGCCAGCAGCTTAGCGCTGAACACTGAAGCTTTCTTT. This encodes CASSLALNTEAFF.

The rearrangement uses TRBV6-6 and TRBJ2-3, with 8 bases identical to TRBD2. The V gene's germline CDR1 is MNHNY and CDR2 SVGAGI (reference sequence). Trimming cost V 5 bases and J 5 bases; bases outside gene matches: 9. The CDR3 has 15 residues. The CDR3 nucleotides read TGTGCCAGCAGTGTCCGGGGACTAGTGATAGATACGCAGTATTTT. Protein product: CASSVRGLVIDTQYF.

This chain links TRBV21-1 with TRBJ1-5; the D call of TRBD1 is as the table states it, not checked on the DNA. TRBV21-1 is a known pseudogene. The CDR3 runs 23 residues. Here the CDR3 reads CASSKPRDREKVGDPHSNQPQHF. CDR3 DNA: TGTGCCAGCAGCAAACCCCGGGACAGGGAAAAGGTAGGCGACCCGCATAGCAATCAGCCCCAGCATTTT.

The V call is TRBV10-3, the J call TRBJ1-2; D is unclear. Germline values: CDR1 ENHRY, CDR2 SYGVKD. The CDR3 is 14 amino acids. V was cut by 4 bases and J by 0 bases, with 9 bases left in between. The CDR3 DNA reads TGTGCCATCAGTGGGCTGGGAGCTAACTATGGCTACACCTTC. As protein: CAISGLGANYGYTF.

Comments on this clone: Relative to the germline gene, one junction end is altered; a read error may explain this. The chain is built from TRBV15 and TRBJ2-1, with D tentatively TRBD2 (5 bases). Germline assignment: CDR1 LNHNV and CDR2 YYDKDF (reference sequence). The CDR3 is 12 residues long. This CDR3 is CATSIAQRSPIF. Written as DNA, the CDR3 is TGTGCCACCAGCATCGCACAGCGGAGTCCGATCTTC.

This chain uses TRBV4-2 with TRBJ1-2; D gene ambiguous. Trimming left V 1 base short and J 5 bases short, with 14 bases between. This CDR3 contains 15 residues. Germline CDR1 and CDR2: LGHNA and YNFKEQ. The CDR3 sequence: CASSQAVVADYGYTF. The CDR3, as DNA: TGTGCCAGCAGCCAAGCGGTGGTGGCGGATTATGGCTACACCTTC.

This clone was found a few times. The gene calls are TRBV7-8 and TRBJ2-5; D remains unclear. V was trimmed by 2 bases and J by 5 bases, leaving 12 bases between them. Germline lookup yields CDR1 SGHVS and CDR2 FQNEAQ. The CDR3 covers 14 residues. In DNA, the CDR3 is TGTGCCAGCAGCTTATCAAGGTGGGCGGAGACCCAGTACTTC. It codes for CASSLSRWAETQYF.

This chain joins TRBV6-5 and TRBJ2-1; the D call may be TRBD1 or TRBD2 (5 bases each). Trimming removed 8 bases at V and 4 bases at J, with 15 bases between. The CDR3 is 14 amino acids. Germline V gene data show CDR1 as MNHEY and CDR2 as SVGAGI. The CDR3 here is CASRGDWGYNEQFF. The DNA for the CDR3 is TGTGCCAGCCGAGGGGATTGGGGATACAATGAGCAGTTCTTC.

The chain has TRBV7-6 and TRBJ2-3; D unclear. This CDR3 has 14 residues. The germline gives CDR1 SGHVS, CDR2 FNYEAQ. Trimming removed 1 base at V and 2 bases at J, with 7 bases between. Here the CDR3 reads CASSLELFTDTQYF. Written as DNA, the CDR3 is TGTGCCAGCAGCTTAGAGCTCTTCACAGATACGCAGTATTTT. Full variable domain (outside the CDR3, taken from reference TRBV7-6 and TRBJ2-3): GAGVSQSPRYKVTKRGQDVALRCDPISGHVSLYWYRQALGQGPEFLTYFNYEAQQDKSGLPNDRFSAERPEGSISTLTIQRTEQRDSAMYRCASSLELFTDTQYFGPGTRLTVL.

This clone was found a few times. This rearrangement joins TRBV21-1 to TRBJ2-3. TRBV21-1 is a pseudogene. The CDR3 consists of 15 residues. This chain's CDR3 is CASSKRTERTDTQYF. The DNA for the CDR3 is TGTGCCAGCAGCAAACGGACGGAGCGCACAGATACGCAGTATTTT.

The chain has TRBV15 and TRBJ2-6; possibly TRBD2 for D (6 bases). CDR3 length equals 17 residues. The germline V and J ends were trimmed by 1 base and 3 bases, with 13 bases remaining between them. Germline CDR1 LNHNV, CDR2 YYDKDF (reference sequence). CDR3 coding DNA: TGTGCCACCAGCAGAGGCCAGGAGGGTTATGGGGCCAACGTCCTGACTTTC. Translated: CATSRGQEGYGANVLTF.

This clone is a singleton in its sample. This rearrangement joins TRBV5-1 to TRBJ2-7, with D hard to call. The CDR3 sequence is 18 residues long. CDR1 is SGHRS, CDR2 YFSETQ, per germline. V lost 4 bases and J 2 bases, leaving 25 bases between the germline ends. This chain's CDR3 is CASSRRANEMISPYEQYF. The CDR3 DNA sequence: TGCGCCAGCAGCCGCAGAGCAAACGAGATGATTTCCCCCTACGAGCAGTACTTC. The variable domain in full, with the rest retrieved from reference TRBV5-1 and TRBJ2-7, is KAGVTQTPRYLIKTRGQQVTLSCSPISGHRSVSWYQQTPGQGLQFLFEYFSETQRNKGNFPGRFSGRQFSNSRSEMNVSTLELGDSALYLCASSRRANEMISPYEQYFGPGTRLTVT.

This clone turned up a few times. The genes are TRBV7-8 and TRBJ2-7; the D gene could be TRBD1 or TRBD2 (5 bases each). V lost 3 bases and J 0 bases, leaving 15 bases between the germline ends. CDR1 SGHVS and CDR2 FQNEAQ come from the germline V gene. CDR3 size: 16 residues. This chain's CDR3 is CASSFLRVGSSYEQYF. The CDR3 bases are TGTGCCAGCAGCTTTCTCAGGGTGGGGAGCTCCTACGAGCAGTACTTC.